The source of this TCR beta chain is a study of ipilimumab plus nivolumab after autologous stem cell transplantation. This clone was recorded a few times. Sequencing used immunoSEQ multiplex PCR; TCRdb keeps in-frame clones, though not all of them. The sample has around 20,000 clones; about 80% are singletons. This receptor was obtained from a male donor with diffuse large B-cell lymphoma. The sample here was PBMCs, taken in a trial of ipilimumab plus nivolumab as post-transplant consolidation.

CDR3 sequence reads: CASNSWTGGNYGYTF. The CDR3 DNA reads as TGTGCCAGCAATAGCTGGACAGGCGGTAACTATGGCTACACCTTC. The chain carries TRBV9 and TRBJ1-2; 7 bases align to TRBD1. The CDR3 extends over 15 amino acids. The germline CDR1 and CDR2 sequences are SGDLS and YYNGEE. After removal of 6 bases from V and 1 base from J, the junction contained 9 bases not matched to a gene.